This T cell receptor beta chain was sequenced in a study of cytomegalovirus exposure and HLA in healthy donors. A few counts support this clone. 60 Vbeta and 13 Jbeta primers were used in PCR. Data came from immunoSEQ multiplex PCR; TCRdb stores just in-frame clones and leaves some out. The table includes approximately 51,000 clones, roughly four fifths detected once. The receptor was isolated from a boy between 5 and 17 years old in good health and CMV-seropositive. Sequencing was performed on PBMCs.

This CDR3 is CASSSFTGGGRDEQFF. The CDR3 DNA is TGTGCCAGCAGCTCATTTACCGGGGGGGGGCGGGATGAGCAGTTCTTC. The V call is TRBV7-9, the J call TRBJ2-1, with 8 bases fitting TRBD2. Germline V CDR1 and CDR2: SEHNR, FQNEAQ (reference sequence). This CDR3 region has 16 residues. V lost 4 bases and J lost 8; bases outside the gene matches: 13.